The T cell receptor beta chain described here comes from a study of neoadjuvant nivolumab and ipilimumab in lung cancer. Notes on the study in general: From pretherapy to surgery, tumor richness and clonality rose with dual therapy.

Profiling relied on immunoSEQ multiplex PCR, and the TCRdb table lists in-frame clones only, not all of them. The profile shows roughly 20,000 clones, more than 65% of them singletons. Of note for this clone: Its antigen is unidentified.

The CDR3 extends over 17 amino acids. CDR1 and CDR2 (germline): SGHRS, YFSETQ. V dropped 1 base and J dropped 6 bases, with 23 bases sitting between them. The chain employs TRBV5-1 and TRBJ2-7, with D possibly TRBD1 on 7 matching bases. The sample consisted of peripheral blood, taken before neoadjuvant nivolumab, alone or with ipilimumab. The source is an adult with non-small cell lung cancer. The CDR3 DNA reads TGCGCCAGCAGCTTGTGGCGGGACAGCGGTCCCGGGGGCGAGCAGTACTTC. Its translation: CASSLWRDSGPGGEQYF.